The 24 T cell receptor beta chains reported below all come from one sample, sequenced in a study of regulatory T cells in long-lasting Graves disease. Time point described: newly diagnosed GD, antithyroid drugs for less than 3 months. After RNA was extracted from PBMCs, the TCR library was made from it. In building TCR beta libraries, iRepertoire HTBI primers were used together with Arm-PCR of CDR3 regions. TCRdb independently ran MiXCR on the multiplex PCR reads; one entry per CDR3 protein. The table lists approximately 400,000 distinct CDR3 sequences, about 15% of them singletons. This sample was shared with a second study, whose subject was T cells in Graves' hyperthyroidism and ophthalmopathy.

The sample was peripheral blood mononuclear cells (PBMCs), taken at new diagnosis, from a patient treated with antithyroid drugs. The origin of the receptors is a young woman with Graves disease.

This clonotype has at least ten counts. At one boundary the junction diverges from the germline segment, which might be a read error. V is TRBV18 and J is TRBJ2-1, with 9 bases fitting TRBD1. The CDR3 runs 17 residues. Germline assignment: CDR1 KGHSH and CDR2 LQKENI. The chain's CDR3 is CASSRGTGPSSCNEQFF. The CDR3 DNA reads TGTGCCAGCTCACGAGGGACAGGGCCTAGCTCCTGCAATGAGCAGTTCTTC.

Regarding this clonotype: This likely reflects a read error, since a far larger clone is one base away. The V and J genes are TRBV20-1 and TRBJ2-7, with 7 bases matching TRBD2. This CDR3 spans 15 amino acids. From germline, CDR1 is DFQATT and CDR2 SNEGSKA (reference sequence). J was trimmed by 7 bases and V by 0 bases; bases with no gene match: 12. CDR3 in DNA: TGCAGTGCTAGAGATTTCGCGGGAGCGAGAAATGAGCAGTACTTC. Protein sequence: CSARDFAGARNEQYF.

This clonotype was detected many times. The chain recombines TRBV30 with TRBJ1-1; no clear D. The CDR3 is 13 residues long. Germline V gene lookup returns CDR1 GTSNPN and CDR2 SVGIG (reference sequence). The CDR3: CAHARSGDTEAFF. Written as DNA, the CDR3 is TGTGCTCATGCCCGGTCCGGGGACACTGAAGCTTTCTTT.

This clonotype was seen a handful of times. The chain uses TRBV5-1 and TRBJ1-2; D is undetermined. Germline CDR1 and CDR2: SGHRS and YFSETQ. The CDR3 runs to 14 residues. V was pared by 4 bases and J by 4 bases, with 14 bases between. CDR3 in amino acids: CASSEMADGYGYTF. The CDR3 region has the DNA TGCGCCAGCAGCGAGATGGCTGACGGCTATGGCTACACCTTC. The full variable domain, with the rest looked up from reference TRBV5-1 and TRBJ1-2, is KAGVTQTPRYLIKTRGQQVTLSCSPISGHRSVSWYQQTPGQGLQFLFEYFSETQRNKGNFPGRFSGRQFSNSRSEMNVSTLELGDSALYLCASSEMADGYGYTFGSGTRLTVV.

This clonotype has more than one count but fewer than ten. With a much larger clone just one base away, this may be a read error. The chain links TRBV2 to TRBJ1-2; 8 bases match TRBD1. The CDR3 spans 14 residues. Germline values: CDR1 SNHLY, CDR2 FYNNEI. Unmatched junction bases numbered 2, after V lost 2 bases and J lost 3 bases. The DNA of the CDR3 is TGTGCCAGCAGTGAAACGACAGGGGACTATGGCTACACCTTC. This codes for CASSETTGDYGYTF.

Comment on this clonotype: A far larger clone differs by one base, so this is likely a read error. In this CDR3 the conserved last residue, phenylalanine or tryptophan, is missing, so a read error is likely. The CDR3 DNA reads as TGTGCCAGCAGCTTAGCTGGGAAAAGCAATCAGCCCCAGCATTCT. Protein product: CASSLAGKSNQPQHS. The V and J genes are TRBV11-3 and TRBJ1-5; no reliable D call. CDR3 size: 15 residues. The V end was cut by 1 base, the J end by 1 base, with 8 bases between. Germline CDR1 reads SGHNT; CDR2 reads YENEEA.

In its sample, this clonotype was seen a few times. The chain is built from TRBV10-3 and TRBJ2-7, with D perhaps matching TRBD2 (9 bases). The CDR3 has 16 amino acids. V was shortened by 6 bases and J by 6 bases, with 24 bases between the two germline ends. Germline lookup yields CDR1 ENHRY and CDR2 SYGVKD. The CDR3 nucleotides are TGTGCCATCAGAGACCAGGGGGCGGGAGGGCCGGCCGAGCAGTACTTC. Translating gives CAIRDQGAGGPAEQYF.

V and J are TRBV6-1 and TRBJ2-1, with D perhaps TRBD2 (6 bases). There are 14 residues in the CDR3. Germline CDR1 reads MNHNS; CDR2 reads SASEGT. Between the trimmed V and J ends, which lost 7 bases and 7 bases, there was a span of 17 bases. CDR3 loop: CASTGGAEVNEQFF. The CDR3 DNA follows: TGTGCCAGCACCGGGGGTGCGGAGGTGAATGAGCAGTTCTTC.

This clonotype was found many times. The J gene is TRBJ2-2, the V gene TRBV7-3; 7 bases agree with TRBD2. J lost 6 bases, V lost 5 bases, and 9 bases had no gene match. The germline CDR1 and CDR2 sequences are SGHTA and FQGTGA. This CDR3 has 15 residues. CDR3 loop: CASSAGLGRAGELFF. The DNA for the CDR3 is TGTGCCAGCAGCGCCGGACTAGGGAGGGCCGGGGAGCTGTTTTTT.

V usage is TRBV12-3 or TRBV12-4 and J usage is TRBJ1-4; no firm D call. Trimming took 5 bases from V and 7 from J, leaving 17 bases between them. The CDR3 extends over 15 amino acids. CDR3 amino acids: CASSLWHTAGEKLFF. CDR3 in DNA: TGTGCCAGCAGTCTCTGGCATACGGCGGGTGAAAAACTGTTTTTT.

This clonotype was counted only a few times. This chain joins TRBV30 and TRBJ1-1, with D hard to call. Per germline, CDR1 GTSNPN and CDR2 SVGIG (reference sequence). There are 14 residues in the CDR3. Trimming removed 4 bases at V and 4 bases at J, with 16 bases between. In DNA, the CDR3 is TGTGCCTGGAAACCTTGGGATATTAGCACTGAAGCTTTCTTT. This sequence encodes CAWKPWDISTEAFF.

This clonotype was seen many times. This chain links TRBV7-9 with TRBJ2-3, with D perhaps given as TRBD1 or TRBD2 (5 bases each). V gave up 5 bases and J gave up 6 bases, with 18 bases separating them. Looked up from germline, CDR1 is SEHNR and CDR2 is FQNEAQ (reference sequence). The CDR3 length is 15 residues. The CDR3 loop is CASSTSGTRKDTQYF. Here the CDR3 DNA reads TGTGCCAGCAGCACTTCCGGGACCCGCAAGGATACGCAGTATTTT.

This clonotype was counted between two and nine times. The gene calls are TRBV2 and TRBJ2-7, with D perhaps matching TRBD1 (6 bases). This CDR3 is built from 16 residues. Germline CDR1 reads SNHLY; CDR2 reads FYNNEI. The V gene lost 4 bases and the J gene lost 4 bases, with 20 bases spanning the gap. The CDR3 sequence: CASSVVDSPVGYEQYF. The CDR3 DNA sequence: TGTGCCAGCAGTGTTGTGGACAGCCCCGTTGGGTACGAGCAGTACTTC.

The sample holds many counts of this clonotype. The chain has TRBV20-1 and TRBJ2-3; TRBD1 matches 10 bases. The CDR3 extends over 16 amino acids. Per the germline V gene, CDR1 is DFQATT and CDR2 is SNEGSKA (reference sequence). Unmatched junction bases numbered 8, after V lost 1 base and J lost 4 bases. CDR3 protein: CSARGSGTGVADTQYF. CDR3 nucleotides: TGCAGTGCTAGAGGATCCGGGACAGGGGTAGCAGATACGCAGTATTTT.

The table lists this clonotype with many counts. The chain uses TRBV27 and TRBJ2-5; the D is unclear. The V and J ends lost 5 bases and 4 bases respectively, with 11 bases between them. Germline assignment: CDR1 MNHEY and CDR2 SMNVEV (reference sequence). This CDR3 contains 13 residues. The CDR3 loop is CASSPPSGETQYF. In nucleotides, the CDR3 is TGTGCCAGCAGTCCGCCTTCGGGAGAGACCCAGTACTTC.

In DNA, the CDR3 is TGTGCCAGCAGTTACTCGCGTTCAGATACGCAGTATTTT. Amino acid sequence: CASSYSRSDTQYF. The chain joins TRBV6-5 to TRBJ2-3; D unresolved. This CDR3 region has 13 residues. Germline V gives CDR1 MNHEY, CDR2 SVGAGI. The germline V and J ends were trimmed by 0 bases and 4 bases, with 5 bases remaining between them.

This clonotype was seen more than once but under ten times. One end of the junction varies from germline; a read error may be responsible. The rearrangement uses TRBV2 and TRBJ2-7; D is perhaps TRBD1 (5 bases). CDR3 length: 13 residues. Germline V gene lookup returns CDR1 SNHLY and CDR2 FYNNEI. The CDR3 is CAGSEQVNYEQYF. The CDR3 nucleotides read TGTGCCGGCAGTGAACAGGTGAACTACGAGCAGTACTTC.

This clonotype was found many times. V and J are TRBV2 and TRBJ2-3; 10 positions agree with TRBD2. The CDR3 spans 19 residues. CDR1 is SNHLY and CDR2 is FYNNEI in the germline V gene. With V trimmed by 2 bases and J by 1 base, 12 bases remained unmatched. The CDR3 loop is CASSERLDGLAGGTDTQYF. CDR3 in DNA: TGTGCCAGCAGTGAACGTTTAGATGGGCTAGCGGGAGGCACAGATACGCAGTATTTT.

The V call is TRBV4-1, the J call TRBJ2-2; no reliable D call. This CDR3 has 13 residues. The germline V gene encodes CDR1 MGHRA and CDR2 YSYEKL. Deletions cut 0 bases from V and 6 bases from J, with 5 bases between. The CDR3 nucleotides read TGCGCCAGCAGCCAAGACGGAGCCGGGGAGCTGTTTTTT. This encodes CASSQDGAGELFF.

The V and J genes are TRBV4-2 and TRBJ1-1; D unresolved. This CDR3 is built from 13 residues. V gave up 0 bases and J gave up 4 bases, with 6 bases separating them. The germline V gene encodes CDR1 LGHNA and CDR2 YNFKEQ. Here the CDR3 DNA reads TGTGCCAGCAGCCAAGAGGTGACCACTGAAGCTTTCTTT. Encoded protein: CASSQEVTTEAFF.

This clonotype was recorded a few times. A read error may be the cause here, since a much bigger clone is one base away. This chain joins TRBV30 and TRBJ2-1, with 10 bases matching TRBD2. V trimming: 5 bases; J trimming: 7 bases; junction bases outside the gene matches: 5. CDR1 is GTSNPN and CDR2 is SVGIG in the germline V gene (reference sequence). The CDR3 length is 13 residues. In DNA, the CDR3 is TGTGCCTGGGGTATAGCGGGAGGAAATGAGCAGTTCTTC. Amino acid sequence: CAWGIAGGNEQFF.

The CDR3 here is CASSDASANYGYTF. CDR3 bases: TGCGCCAGCAGCGACGCATCAGCTAACTATGGCTACACCTTC. The rearrangement links TRBV4-1 to TRBJ1-2; D gene unclear. Trimming stripped 5 bases from V and 0 bases from J, with 10 bases between. Germline V gene sequence: CDR1 MGHRA, CDR2 YSYEKL. This CDR3 is built from 14 residues.

This clonotype was counted ten times or more. This sequence joins TRBV9 and TRBJ2-7, with TRBD2 identical over 10 bases. Germline V gene sequence: CDR1 SGDLS, CDR2 YYNGEE. V gave up 3 bases and J gave up 2 bases; unmatched junction bases: 8. The CDR3 consists of 16 residues. The CDR3 DNA reads as TGTGCCAGCAGCGCCGGAGCGGGAGGGGCCCCCTACGAGCAGTACTTC. Protein sequence: CASSAGAGGAPYEQYF.

The J gene is TRBJ2-7, the V gene TRBV9, with 12 bases that match TRBD1. The CDR3 runs to 15 residues. CDR1 is SGDLS and CDR2 is YYNGEE in the germline V gene. Trimming took 0 bases from V and 5 from J; bases not matched to a gene: 3. The CDR3 region is CASSVEGTGGHEQYF. The CDR3 nucleotides are TGTGCCAGCAGCGTAGAAGGGACAGGGGGCCACGAGCAGTACTTC.